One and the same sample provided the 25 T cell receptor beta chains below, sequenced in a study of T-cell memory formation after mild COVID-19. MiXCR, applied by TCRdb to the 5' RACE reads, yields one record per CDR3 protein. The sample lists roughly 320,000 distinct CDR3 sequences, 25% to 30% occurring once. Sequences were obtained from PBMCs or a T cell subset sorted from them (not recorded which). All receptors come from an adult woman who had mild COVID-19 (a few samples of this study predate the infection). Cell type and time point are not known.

CDR3 amino acids: CATRGGAAYEQFF. CDR3 nucleotides: TGTGCCACAAGGGGGGGGGCGGCGTATGAGCAGTTCTTC. The V call is TRBV6-6, the J call TRBJ2-1, with a tentative D call TRBD2 (7 bases). V shed 10 bases and J shed 8 bases, with 18 bases lying between them. The CDR3 consists of 13 residues. From germline, CDR1 is MNHNY and CDR2 SVGAGI (reference sequence).

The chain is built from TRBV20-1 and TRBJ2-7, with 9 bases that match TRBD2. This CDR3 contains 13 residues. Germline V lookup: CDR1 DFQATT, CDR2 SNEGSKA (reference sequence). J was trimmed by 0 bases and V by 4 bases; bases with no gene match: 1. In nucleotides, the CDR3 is TGCAGTGCTACGACTAGCGGCTCCTACGAGCAGTACTTC. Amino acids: CSATTSGSYEQYF.

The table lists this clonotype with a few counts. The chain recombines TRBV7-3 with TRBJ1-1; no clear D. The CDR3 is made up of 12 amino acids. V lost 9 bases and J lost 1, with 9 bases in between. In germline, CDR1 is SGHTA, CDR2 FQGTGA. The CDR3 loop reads CARSPKNTEAFF. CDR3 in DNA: TGTGCCAGATCCCCCAAGAACACTGAAGCTTTCTTT. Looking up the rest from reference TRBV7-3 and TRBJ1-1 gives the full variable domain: GAGVSQTPSNKVTEKGKYVELRCDPISGHTALYWYRQSLGQGPEFLIYFQGTGAADDSGLPNDRFFAVRPEGSVSTLKIQRTERGDSAVYLCARSPKNTEAFFGQGTRLTVV.

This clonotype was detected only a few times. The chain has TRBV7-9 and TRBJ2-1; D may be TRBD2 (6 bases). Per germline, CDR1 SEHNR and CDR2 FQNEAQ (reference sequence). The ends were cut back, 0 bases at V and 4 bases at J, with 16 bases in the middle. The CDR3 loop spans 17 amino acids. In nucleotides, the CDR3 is TGTGCCAGCAGCTTAGCGCGGGGAGCGGACCTTTACAATGAGCAGTTCTTC. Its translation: CASSLARGADLYNEQFF.

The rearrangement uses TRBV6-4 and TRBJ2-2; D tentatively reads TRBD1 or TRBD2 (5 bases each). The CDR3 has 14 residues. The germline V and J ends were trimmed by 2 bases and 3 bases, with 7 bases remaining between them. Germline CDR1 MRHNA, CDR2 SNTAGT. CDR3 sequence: CASSDRGDTGELFF. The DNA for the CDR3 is TGTGCCAGCAGTGACAGGGGAGACACCGGGGAGCTGTTTTTT.

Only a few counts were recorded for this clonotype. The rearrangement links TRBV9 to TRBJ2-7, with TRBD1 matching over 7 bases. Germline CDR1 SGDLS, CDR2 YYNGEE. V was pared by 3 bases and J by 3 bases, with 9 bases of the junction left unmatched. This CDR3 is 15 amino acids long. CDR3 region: CASSAGGNGLYEQYF. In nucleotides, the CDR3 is TGTGCCAGCAGCGCAGGGGGTAACGGCCTCTACGAGCAGTACTTC.

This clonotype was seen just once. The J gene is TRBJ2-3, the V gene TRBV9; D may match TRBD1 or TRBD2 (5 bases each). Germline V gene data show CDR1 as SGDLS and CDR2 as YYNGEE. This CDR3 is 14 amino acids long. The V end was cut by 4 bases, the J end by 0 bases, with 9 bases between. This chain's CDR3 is CASSYGASTDTQYF. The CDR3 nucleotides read TGTGCCAGCAGCTACGGGGCTAGCACAGATACGCAGTATTTT.

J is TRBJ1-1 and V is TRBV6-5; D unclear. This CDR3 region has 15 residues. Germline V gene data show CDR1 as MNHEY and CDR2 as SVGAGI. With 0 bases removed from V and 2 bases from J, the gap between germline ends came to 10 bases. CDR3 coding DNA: TGTGCCAGCAGTTACTCTGAATCCAGAAACACTGAAGCTTTCTTT. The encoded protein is CASSYSESRNTEAFF.

The CDR3 DNA sequence: TGTGCCAGCAGTTTAATGCGCCAGGGGAGGAATGGCTACACCTTC. Translated: CASSLMRQGRNGYTF. The rearrangement uses TRBV12-3 or TRBV12-4 and TRBJ1-2; a weak D match, TRBD1 (6 bases). The CDR3 spans 15 residues. V lost 2 bases, J lost 6 bases, and 16 bases lay in between.

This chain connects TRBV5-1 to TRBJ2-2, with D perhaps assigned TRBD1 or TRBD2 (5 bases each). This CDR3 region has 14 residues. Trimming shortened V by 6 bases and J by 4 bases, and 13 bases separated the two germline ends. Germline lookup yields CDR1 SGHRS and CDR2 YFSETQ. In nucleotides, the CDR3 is TGCGCCAGCACCCCCGGGACCACCACCGGGGAGCTGTTTTTT. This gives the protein CASTPGTTTGELFF.

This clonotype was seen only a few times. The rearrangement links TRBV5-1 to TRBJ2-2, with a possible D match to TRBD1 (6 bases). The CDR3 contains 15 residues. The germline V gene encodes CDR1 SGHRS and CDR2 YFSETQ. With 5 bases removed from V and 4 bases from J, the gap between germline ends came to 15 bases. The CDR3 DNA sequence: TGCGCCAGCAGTCTAGGGAAGACAGGCACCGGGGAGCTGTTTTTT. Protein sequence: CASSLGKTGTGELFF.

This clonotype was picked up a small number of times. The CDR3 nucleotides are TGTGCCAGCACCACGTGGCAGGGAGGATCAGAGTCCTACAATGAGCAGTTCTTC. It specifies CASTTWQGGSESYNEQFF. This chain joins TRBV27 and TRBJ2-1, with D maybe TRBD2 (6 bases). This CDR3 is 18 amino acids long. V was shortened by 7 bases and J by 1 base, with 23 bases between the two germline ends. Per germline, CDR1 MNHEY and CDR2 SMNVEV (reference sequence).

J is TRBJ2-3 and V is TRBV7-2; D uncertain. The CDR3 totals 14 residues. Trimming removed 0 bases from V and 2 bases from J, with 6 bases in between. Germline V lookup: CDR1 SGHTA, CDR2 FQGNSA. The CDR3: CASSLAAYTDTQYF. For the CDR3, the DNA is TGTGCCAGCAGCTTAGCCGCCTACACAGATACGCAGTATTTT.

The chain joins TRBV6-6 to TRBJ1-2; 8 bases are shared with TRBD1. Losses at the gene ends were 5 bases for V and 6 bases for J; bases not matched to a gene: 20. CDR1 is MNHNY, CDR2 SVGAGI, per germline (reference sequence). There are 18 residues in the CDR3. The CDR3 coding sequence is TGTGCCAGCAGTCCCTTCACCGGGACAGGCTCCGTTAGGGATGGCTACACCTTC. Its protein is CASSPFTGTGSVRDGYTF.

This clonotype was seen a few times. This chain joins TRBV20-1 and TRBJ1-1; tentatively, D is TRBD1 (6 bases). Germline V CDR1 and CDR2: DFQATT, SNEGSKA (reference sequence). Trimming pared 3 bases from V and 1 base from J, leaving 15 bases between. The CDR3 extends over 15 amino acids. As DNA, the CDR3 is TGCAGTGCTAGTGGGGAACAGGGACCGAACACTGAAGCTTTCTTT. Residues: CSASGEQGPNTEAFF.

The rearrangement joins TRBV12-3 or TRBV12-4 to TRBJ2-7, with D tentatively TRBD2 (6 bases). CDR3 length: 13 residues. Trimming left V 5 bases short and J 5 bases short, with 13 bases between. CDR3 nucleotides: TGTGCCAGCAGTATACTAGCTCTCGACGAGCAGTACTTC. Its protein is CASSILALDEQYF.

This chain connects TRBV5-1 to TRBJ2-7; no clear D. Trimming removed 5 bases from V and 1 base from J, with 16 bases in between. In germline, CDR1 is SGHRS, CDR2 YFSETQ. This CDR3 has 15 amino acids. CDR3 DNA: TGCGCCAGCAGGATTACCTTTCCGGCTTCCTACGAGCAGTACTTC. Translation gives CASRITFPASYEQYF.

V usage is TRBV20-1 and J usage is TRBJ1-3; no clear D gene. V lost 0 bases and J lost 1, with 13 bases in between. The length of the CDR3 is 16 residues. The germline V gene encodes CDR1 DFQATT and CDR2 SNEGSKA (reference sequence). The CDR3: CSARDRSYASGNTIYF. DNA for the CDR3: TGCAGTGCTAGAGATAGGTCGTATGCTTCTGGAAACACCATATATTTT.

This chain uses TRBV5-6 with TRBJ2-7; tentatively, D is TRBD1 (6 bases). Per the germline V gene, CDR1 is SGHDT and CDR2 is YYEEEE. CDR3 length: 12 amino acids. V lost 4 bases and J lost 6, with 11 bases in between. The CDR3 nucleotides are TGTGCCAGCAGCATCGCAGGGGTCGAGCAGTACTTC. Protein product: CASSIAGVEQYF.

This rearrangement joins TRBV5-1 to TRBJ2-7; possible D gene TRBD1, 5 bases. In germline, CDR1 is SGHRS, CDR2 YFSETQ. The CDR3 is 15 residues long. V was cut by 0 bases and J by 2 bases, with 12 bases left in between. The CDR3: CASSLGGPDTYEQYF. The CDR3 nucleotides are TGCGCCAGCAGCTTGGGAGGTCCGGACACCTACGAGCAGTACTTC.

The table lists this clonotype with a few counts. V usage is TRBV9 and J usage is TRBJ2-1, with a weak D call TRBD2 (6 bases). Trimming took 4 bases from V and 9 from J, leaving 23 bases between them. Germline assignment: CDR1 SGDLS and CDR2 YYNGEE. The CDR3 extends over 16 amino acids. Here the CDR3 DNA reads TGTGCCAGCAGCACCCGGGGGACGAGAACAGAGGGTGAGCAGTTCTTC. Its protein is CASSTRGTRTEGEQFF.

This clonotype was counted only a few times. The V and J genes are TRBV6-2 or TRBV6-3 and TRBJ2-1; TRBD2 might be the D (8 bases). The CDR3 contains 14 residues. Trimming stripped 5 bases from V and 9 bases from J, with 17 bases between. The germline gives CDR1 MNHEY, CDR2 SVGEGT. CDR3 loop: CASSPGGLVVEQFF. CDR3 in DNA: TGTGCCAGCAGTCCAGGGGGACTAGTGGTTGAGCAGTTCTTC.

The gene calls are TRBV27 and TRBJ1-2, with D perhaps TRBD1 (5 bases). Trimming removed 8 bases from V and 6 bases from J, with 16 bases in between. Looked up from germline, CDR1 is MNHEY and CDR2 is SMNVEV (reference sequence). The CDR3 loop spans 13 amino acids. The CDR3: CASSAGSYNGYTF. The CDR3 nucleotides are TGTGCCAGCTCGGCAGGGTCTTATAATGGCTACACCTTC.

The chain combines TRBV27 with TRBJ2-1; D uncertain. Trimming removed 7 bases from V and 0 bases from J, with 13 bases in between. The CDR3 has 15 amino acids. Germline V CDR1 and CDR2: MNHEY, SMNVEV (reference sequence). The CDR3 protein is CASTVSLSSYNEQFF. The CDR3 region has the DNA TGTGCCAGCACCGTGTCTCTCAGCTCCTACAATGAGCAGTTCTTC.

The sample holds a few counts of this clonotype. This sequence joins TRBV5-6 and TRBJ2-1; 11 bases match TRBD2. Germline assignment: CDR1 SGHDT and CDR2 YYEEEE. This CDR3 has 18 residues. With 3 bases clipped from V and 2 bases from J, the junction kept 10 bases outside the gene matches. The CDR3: CASSSQVLAGVTYNEQFF. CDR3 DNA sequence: TGTGCCAGCAGCTCACAAGTACTAGCGGGAGTGACCTACAATGAGCAGTTCTTC.